These 31 T cell receptor beta chains were sequenced from one sample in a study of blood T cell repertoires in COVID-19 (dated by TCRdb to the early 2020s). Library preparation was by the immunoSEQ multiplex PCR assay. TCRdb took this table from immuneACCESS and kept in-frame rearrangements with V and J called. Such tables lack part of the clones; where checked against another copy, unresolved V genes explain under half of the gap, and the rest is unexplained. For this sample there are about 31,000 clones; roughly nine tenths appear just once. The top ten constitute under 4.5% of the sample. The sequenced material came from peripheral blood. All receptors come from a man aged 55 to 69 with acute or convalescent COVID-19.

The chain is built from TRBV12-3 or TRBV12-4 and TRBJ1-5; D possibly corresponds to TRBD1 (5 bases). This CDR3 region has 13 residues. With 3 bases removed from V and 7 bases from J, the gap between germline ends came to 10 bases. The CDR3 sequence is CASSLAGQQPQHF. The CDR3 coding sequence is TGTGCCAGCAGTTTGGCAGGGCAACAGCCCCAGCATTTT.

The chain links TRBV18 to TRBJ1-3; perhaps TRBD1 as D (6 bases). CDR1 and CDR2 (germline): KGHSH, LQKENI. V lost 5 bases and J 1 base, leaving 12 bases between the germline ends. The CDR3 extends over 15 amino acids. The CDR3 loop reads CASSFNRESGNTIYF. CDR3 bases: TGTGCCAGCTCATTCAACAGGGAGTCTGGAAACACCATATATTTT.

CDR3 region: CASSVATWVAAVGNEQFF. In DNA, the CDR3 is TGTGCCAGCAGCGTAGCTACATGGGTAGCGGCAGTCGGAAATGAGCAGTTCTTC. The chain joins TRBV9 to TRBJ2-1, with a tentative D call TRBD2 (6 bases). V dropped 0 bases and J dropped 7 bases, with 23 bases sitting between them. The CDR3 loop spans 18 amino acids. Per germline, CDR1 SGDLS and CDR2 YYNGEE.

The DNA for the CDR3 is TGTGCCAGCAGTTCGACTCAGGGGGCAGGTGAGACCCAGTACTTC. This codes for CASSSTQGAGETQYF. The gene calls are TRBV28 and TRBJ2-5; 8 bases fit TRBD1. This CDR3 has 15 residues. Germline CDR1 reads MDHEN; CDR2 reads SYDVKM. Losses at the gene ends were 4 bases for V and 5 bases for J; bases not matched to a gene: 9.

The chain couples TRBV14 to TRBJ1-2; a weak D match, TRBD1 (6 bases). Trimming cost V 0 bases and J 4 bases, with 9 bases left between them. Germline V gene sequence: CDR1 SGHDN, CDR2 FVKESK. The CDR3 totals 14 residues. CDR3 sequence (DNA): TGTGCCAGCAGCCAAGACAGGGGTAGCTATGGCTACACCTTC. Translating it yields CASSQDRGSYGYTF.

The rearrangement joins TRBV29-1 to TRBJ1-3; the D is unclear. This CDR3 has 18 amino acids. V was pared by 3 bases and J by 4 bases, with 25 bases between. From germline, CDR1 is SQVTM and CDR2 ANQGSEA. CDR3 coding DNA: TGCAGCGTTGATGACTACCGGGCCACATCTTGGAGAGGAAACACCATATATTTT. It encodes CSVDDYRATSWRGNTIYF.

V gene TRBV12-3 or TRBV12-4 combines with J gene TRBJ1-1, with D possibly matching TRBD1 (6 bases). There are 13 residues in the CDR3. V shed 5 bases and J shed 2 bases, with 9 bases lying between them. The CDR3 nucleotides are TGTGCCAGCAGTCGAGGGACAAACACTGAAGCTTTCTTT. This translates into CASSRGTNTEAFF.

Only a few counts were recorded for this clone. The rearrangement uses TRBV9 and TRBJ1-1; no firm D call. The CDR3 runs 13 residues. Trimming left V 4 bases short and J 1 base short, with 8 bases between. CDR1 is SGDLS, CDR2 YYNGEE, per germline. The CDR3 coding sequence is TGTGCCAGCAGCCCCAACACGAACACTGAAGCTTTCTTT. It specifies CASSPNTNTEAFF.

The chain has TRBV27 and TRBJ2-3, with D maybe TRBD1 (5 bases). V was shortened by 5 bases and J by 1 base, with 16 bases between the two germline ends. This CDR3 is 16 amino acids long. Germline CDR1 and CDR2: MNHEY and SMNVEV (reference sequence). CDR3 region: CASSGRPGWGTDTQYF. In DNA, the CDR3 is TGTGCCAGCAGTGGCCGCCCAGGGTGGGGCACAGATACGCAGTATTTT.

This chain links TRBV11-2 with TRBJ1-2; TRBD1 aligns across 7 bases. The germline CDR1 and CDR2 sequences are SGHAT and FQNNGV. V lost 4 bases and J lost 5; bases outside the gene matches: 7. The CDR3 extends over 14 amino acids. The CDR3 loop reads CASSYTGDGYGYTF. Here the CDR3 DNA reads TGTGCCAGCAGCTATACAGGGGACGGGTATGGCTACACCTTC.

The J gene is TRBJ2-1, the V gene TRBV7-2; 9 positions match TRBD2. Germline CDR1 is SGHTA and CDR2 is FQGNSA. The V segment lost 3 bases and the J segment 5 bases; nucleotides outside the gene matches: 8. The CDR3 is 16 residues long. CDR3 protein: CASSFYSGSVDNEQFF. In nucleotides, the CDR3 is TGTGCCAGCAGCTTTTATAGCGGGAGTGTTGACAATGAGCAGTTCTTC. Variable domain in full (rest from reference TRBV7-2 and TRBJ2-1): GAGVSQSPSNKVTEKGKDVELRCDPISGHTALYWYRQSLGQGLEFLIYFQGNSAPDKSGLPSDRFSAERTGGSVSTLTIQRTQQEDSAVYLCASSFYSGSVDNEQFFGPGTRLTVL.

DNA for the CDR3: TGTGCCAGCAGCAAGGTAGCGCGAGCGAACACCGGGGAGCTGTTTTTT. Translation: CASSKVARANTGELFF. The chain carries TRBV21-1 and TRBJ2-2; TRBD2 is the table's D call, not checked against the DNA. TRBV21-1 is designated a pseudogene. CDR3 size: 16 residues.

The rearrangement links TRBV30 to TRBJ1-2; D gene ambiguous. Germline V CDR1 and CDR2: GTSNPN, SVGIG (reference sequence). The CDR3 sequence is 16 residues long. The germline V and J ends were trimmed by 2 bases and 3 bases, with 19 bases remaining between them. DNA for the CDR3: TGTGCCTGGAGTCCACGGTCAATCTTGCTGGACTATGGCTACACCTTC. Amino acid sequence: CAWSPRSILLDYGYTF.

The V gene is TRBV5-1, the J gene TRBJ1-1; no clear D gene. From germline, CDR1 is SGHRS and CDR2 YFSETQ. The CDR3 extends over 12 amino acids. With 3 bases removed from V and 11 bases from J, the gap between germline ends came to 14 bases. CDR3: CASSSQLGHAFF. CDR3 in DNA: TGCGCCAGCAGCTCCCAACTGGGCCACGCTTTCTTT.

The chain employs TRBV6-5 and TRBJ1-2, with 7 bases aligning to TRBD1. This CDR3 comprises 14 residues. Looked up from germline, CDR1 is MNHEY and CDR2 is SVGAGI. The junction had 10 bases not matched to a gene; V was cut back by 7 bases and J by 5 bases. The CDR3 DNA follows: TGTGCCAGCACCCCAGTCCCACAGGGGTATGGCTACACCTTC. Translation: CASTPVPQGYGYTF.

The chain links TRBV10-2 to TRBJ2-2, with a weak D call TRBD2 (5 bases). The germline V gene encodes CDR1 WSHSY and CDR2 SAAADI. This CDR3 contains 16 residues. Trimming stripped 2 bases from V and 5 bases from J, with 15 bases between. The CDR3 DNA reads as TGCGCCAGCAGTGAGATAGAGGGTGTGGGTACCGGGGAGCTGTTTTTT. It encodes CASSEIEGVGTGELFF.

This sequence joins TRBV24-1 and TRBJ2-3, with 7 bases lining up with TRBD2. This CDR3 is 17 amino acids long. V lost 1 base, J lost 4 bases, and 10 bases stayed unmatched. Germline V CDR1 and CDR2: KGHDR, SFDVKD. DNA of the CDR3: TGTGCCACCAGTGATTTTCGGCGGGAGTCAGGGCCAGATACGCAGTATTTT. Its translation: CATSDFRRESGPDTQYF.

The J gene is TRBJ1-1, the V gene TRBV11-2, with D possibly TRBD1 on 6 matching bases. The V gene's germline CDR1 is SGHAT and CDR2 FQNNGV. Trimming took 7 bases from V and 12 from J, leaving 18 bases between them. The CDR3 extends over 12 amino acids. The CDR3 nucleotides read TGTGCCAGCACCCCCCGACGGGACACAACTTTCTTT. It specifies CASTPRRDTTFF.

The chain is built from TRBV15 and TRBJ1-2, with 7 nucleotides matching TRBD1. The CDR3 is 15 residues long. V was pared by 5 bases and J by 1 base, with 7 bases of the junction left unmatched. Germline V gene data show CDR1 as LNHNV and CDR2 as YYDKDF (reference sequence). CDR3 loop: CATSLRGRVNYGYTF. The CDR3, as DNA: TGTGCCACCAGCTTAAGGGGGCGGGTTAACTATGGCTACACCTTC. The variable domain in full, with the rest retrieved from reference TRBV15 and TRBJ1-2, is DAMVIQNPRYQVTQFGKPVTLSCSQTLNHNVMYWYQQKSSQAPKLLFHYYDKDFNNEADTPDNFQSRRPNTSFCFLDIRSPGLGDTAMYLCATSLRGRVNYGYTFGSGTRLTVV.

The chain carries TRBV6-5 and TRBJ2-3, with 11 nucleotides matching TRBD2. The CDR3 is 14 amino acids. V gave up 6 bases and J gave up 12 bases; unmatched junction bases: 11. Looked up from germline, CDR1 is MNHEY and CDR2 is SVGAGI. CDR3 DNA sequence: TGTGCCAGCAGAGCTACCCCGGGACTAGCGGACCAGTATTTT. It yields the protein CASRATPGLADQYF.

CDR3 region: CASSPPGGNTEAFF. The DNA for the CDR3 is TGTGCCAGCTCACCACCAGGGGGGAACACTGAAGCTTTCTTT. The chain links TRBV18 to TRBJ1-1; D may be TRBD1 (6 bases). Trimming removed 0 bases at V and 1 base at J, with 6 bases between. Germline lookup yields CDR1 KGHSH and CDR2 LQKENI. This CDR3 contains 14 residues.

The chain has TRBV18 and TRBJ1-5; 8 nucleotides agree with TRBD1. The CDR3 consists of 17 residues. Per the germline V gene, CDR1 is KGHSH and CDR2 is LQKENI. The junction had 13 bases not matched to a gene; V was cut back by 3 bases and J by 6 bases. Written as DNA, the CDR3 is TGTGCCAGCTCACCCTTCGGCCCCGGACAGGGCCCTCAGCCCCAGCATTTT. Its translation is CASSPFGPGQGPQPQHF.

The chain employs TRBV7-2 and TRBJ2-2, with D maybe TRBD2 (6 bases). The germline V gene has CDR1 SGHTA and CDR2 FQGNSA. The CDR3 loop spans 14 amino acids. Trimming cost V 3 bases and J 7 bases, with 12 bases left between them. The chain's CDR3 is CASSFGRLGGELFF. The CDR3 nucleotides are TGTGCCAGCAGCTTCGGGAGACTCGGCGGGGAGCTGTTTTTT.

The chain uses TRBV28 and TRBJ2-5, with D tentatively TRBD2 (7 bases). This CDR3 is 15 amino acids long. The germline V gene encodes CDR1 MDHEN and CDR2 SYDVKM. The V end was cut by 5 bases, the J end by 3 bases, with 16 bases between. CDR3 sequence reads: CASSLGGGAKETQYF. DNA of the CDR3: TGTGCCAGCAGTCTAGGGGGGGGCGCTAAAGAGACCCAGTACTTC.

The V call is TRBV12-3 or TRBV12-4, the J call TRBJ1-1; D unresolved. This CDR3 is built from 12 residues. Deletions cut 5 bases from V and 3 bases from J, with 7 bases between. The CDR3 coding sequence is TGTGCCAGCAGTCCCCAGGACACTGAAGCTTTCTTT. It codes for CASSPQDTEAFF.

V and J are TRBV7-2 and TRBJ1-2, with D tentatively TRBD1 (5 bases). Trimming took off 5 bases at V and 4 bases at J, with 26 bases between the two ends. Germline V gene data show CDR1 as SGHTA and CDR2 as FQGNSA. CDR3 length equals 18 residues. CDR3 bases: TGTGCCAGCAGCCACCCCCTCAGGGTTAAAGGGGTGGGCTATGGCTACACCTTC. This encodes CASSHPLRVKGVGYGYTF.

V usage is TRBV7-9 and J usage is TRBJ2-6; D unresolved. The CDR3 covers 18 residues. From germline, CDR1 is SEHNR and CDR2 FQNEAQ (reference sequence). The V end was cut by 3 bases, the J end by 0 bases, with 15 bases between. Here the CDR3 reads CASSLYRQVPSGANVLTF. Here the CDR3 DNA reads TGTGCCAGCAGCTTGTATCGTCAGGTCCCCTCTGGGGCCAACGTCCTGACTTTC.

This clone came up a few times. V and J are TRBV24-1 and TRBJ2-2; 9 bases agree with TRBD2. The CDR3 loop spans 18 amino acids. Unmatched junction bases numbered 13, after V lost 3 bases and J lost 6 bases. CDR1 and CDR2 from the germline V gene are KGHDR and SFDVKD. CDR3 nucleotides: TGTGCCACCAGTGATACGACTAGCGGAGCCGCGGGGGCCGGGGAGCTGTTTTTT. Amino acids: CATSDTTSGAAGAGELFF.

The rearrangement uses TRBV9 and TRBJ2-5, with D possibly being TRBD2 (5 bases). The CDR3 has 17 residues. Germline values: CDR1 SGDLS, CDR2 YYNGEE. The germline V and J ends were trimmed by 0 bases and 2 bases, with 17 bases remaining between them. The CDR3 reads CASSVGQWGRGQETQYF. DNA for the CDR3: TGTGCCAGCAGCGTAGGTCAATGGGGAAGAGGGCAAGAGACCCAGTACTTC.

This clone was observed a single time. CDR3 in amino acids: CASTLYSGGNQETQYF. The DNA for the CDR3 is TGTGCCAGCACCCTATATAGCGGGGGAAATCAAGAGACCCAGTACTTC. The J gene is TRBJ2-5, the V gene TRBV5-4; 9 nucleotides align to TRBD2. Trimming at V came to 6 bases and at J to 2 bases, leaving 11 bases not matched to a gene. The CDR3 contains 16 residues. From germline, CDR1 is SGHNT and CDR2 YYREEE (reference sequence).

The V call is TRBV9, the J call TRBJ1-4, with 8 bases matching TRBD1. The CDR3 is 15 amino acids. CDR1 is SGDLS, CDR2 YYNGEE, per germline. Trimming at V came to 4 bases and at J to 3 bases, leaving 5 bases not matched to a gene. CDR3 region: CASSLQGDPNEKLFF. CDR3 DNA: TGTGCCAGCAGCTTACAGGGGGACCCTAATGAAAAACTGTTTTTT.